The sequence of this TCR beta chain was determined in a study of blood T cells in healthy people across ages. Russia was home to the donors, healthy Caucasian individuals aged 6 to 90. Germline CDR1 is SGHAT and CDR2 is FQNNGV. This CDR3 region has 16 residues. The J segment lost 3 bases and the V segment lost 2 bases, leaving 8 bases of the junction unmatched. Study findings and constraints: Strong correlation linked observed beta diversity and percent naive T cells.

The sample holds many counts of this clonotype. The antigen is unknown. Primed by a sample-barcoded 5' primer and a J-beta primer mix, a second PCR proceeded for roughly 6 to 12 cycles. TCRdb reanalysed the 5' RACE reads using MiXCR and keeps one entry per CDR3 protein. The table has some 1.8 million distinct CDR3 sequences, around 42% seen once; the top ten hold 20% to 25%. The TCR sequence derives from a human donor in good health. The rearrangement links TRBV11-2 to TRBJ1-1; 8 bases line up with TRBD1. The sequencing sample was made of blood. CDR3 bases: TGTGCCAGCAGCTTACACAGGGGGTTCGTGGACACTGAAGCTTTCTTT. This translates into CASSLHRGFVDTEAFF.